One sample yielded the 16 T cell receptor beta chains listed below, sequenced in a study of shared T cell receptors in the human thymus. Method: immunoSEQ multiplex PCR; TCRdb's copy keeps in-frame clones and lacks some. Here the sample spans about 660,000 clones, about 90% being singletons. These same records also appear under a second study, on human thymus T cells.

Sequencing input: thymocytes. The receptors here all came from a boy younger than two with a congenital heart defect.

This clone was seen a handful of times. J is TRBJ2-7 and V is TRBV5-6; maybe TRBD2 (6 bases). In germline, CDR1 is SGHDT, CDR2 YYEEEE. V was trimmed by 3 bases and J by 5 bases, leaving 21 bases between them. The CDR3 is made up of 16 amino acids. The CDR3 coding sequence is TGTGCCAGCAGCTACGGGACGGACTACCTACGGGACGAGCAGTACTTC. It encodes CASSYGTDYLRDEQYF. Full variable domain (outside the CDR3, taken from reference TRBV5-6 and TRBJ2-7): DAGVTQSPTHLIKTRGQQVTLRCSPKSGHDTVSWYQQALGQGPQFIFQYYEEEERQRGNFPDRFSGHQFPNYSSELNVNALLLGDSALYLCASSYGTDYLRDEQYFGPGTRLTVT.

The gene calls are TRBV7-8 and TRBJ2-5, with D possibly TRBD1 on 6 matching bases. CDR1 and CDR2 (germline): SGHVS, FQNEAQ. The CDR3 sequence is 15 residues long. Between the trimmed V and J ends, which lost 3 bases and 7 bases, there was a span of 18 bases. The CDR3 DNA reads TGTGCCAGCAGCTTTGGGCAGGGGAGTTACAGGACCCAGTACTTC. This codes for CASSFGQGSYRTQYF.

The V gene is TRBV5-6, the J gene TRBJ2-4, with D possibly TRBD1 on 5 matching bases. This CDR3 contains 14 residues. The germline V gene has CDR1 SGHDT and CDR2 YYEEEE. The V gene lost 5 bases and the J gene lost 6 bases, with 15 bases spanning the gap. The CDR3 protein is CASSPLSDINIQYF. The DNA of the CDR3 is TGTGCCAGCAGTCCCCTTTCGGACATAAACATTCAGTACTTC.

This chain links TRBV4-3 with TRBJ2-1; TRBD2 matches at 9 bases. Germline values: CDR1 LGHNA, CDR2 YSLEER. The J segment lost 8 bases and the V segment lost 0 bases, leaving 14 bases of the junction unmatched. This CDR3 spans 18 amino acids. CDR3 sequence reads: CASSQDPLTSGRSDEQFF. CDR3 coding DNA: TGCGCCAGCAGCCAAGACCCCCTGACTAGCGGAAGAAGCGATGAGCAGTTCTTC.

This clone was counted only a few times. The chain joins TRBV7-2 to TRBJ1-3; 9 bases agree with TRBD1. V gave up 4 bases and J gave up 4 bases; unmatched junction bases: 5. The CDR3 spans 15 residues. Germline V gives CDR1 SGHTA, CDR2 FQGNSA. CDR3 nucleotide sequence: TGTGCCAGCAGCTCAGGGACAGGGAAAGGAAACACCATATATTTT. Encoded protein: CASSSGTGKGNTIYF.

V gene TRBV4-1 combines with J gene TRBJ1-5; 7 bases align to TRBD1. The CDR3 is made up of 16 amino acids. The trim removed 4 bases at V and 4 bases at J, leaving 10 bases unmatched. Germline CDR1 reads MGHRA; CDR2 reads YSYEKL. The CDR3 nucleotides read TGCGCCAGCAGCCCAATCCGACAGGGTGCAAATCAGCCCCAGCATTTT. Its protein product is CASSPIRQGANQPQHF.

This chain connects TRBV7-2 to TRBJ1-1; no clear D. This CDR3 comprises 15 residues. V lost 5 bases and J lost 2, with 15 bases in between. Germline values: CDR1 SGHTA, CDR2 FQGNSA. The CDR3 DNA reads TGTGCCAGCAGCCTCCGAGGTCCCGGAAACACTGAAGCTTTCTTT. Translated: CASSLRGPGNTEAFF. Together with reference TRBV7-2 and TRBJ1-1, the CDR3 gives the full variable domain: GAGVSQSPSNKVTEKGKDVELRCDPISGHTALYWYRQSLGQGLEFLIYFQGNSAPDKSGLPSDRFSAERTGGSVSTLTIQRTQQEDSAVYLCASSLRGPGNTEAFFGQGTRLTVV.

This rearrangement joins TRBV4-1 to TRBJ1-1; 7 nucleotides match TRBD1. Germline V CDR1 and CDR2: MGHRA, YSYEKL. Trimming took 2 bases from V and 5 from J; bases not matched to a gene: 8. CDR3 length: 15 amino acids. The CDR3 region is CASSQHPQGETEAFF. CDR3 DNA sequence: TGCGCCAGCAGCCAACATCCCCAGGGGGAGACTGAAGCTTTCTTT.

The chain employs TRBV6-1 and TRBJ1-1, with D possibly matching TRBD1 (5 bases). The V end was cut by 4 bases, the J end by 1 base, with 13 bases between. The CDR3 spans 15 residues. The germline gives CDR1 MNHNS, CDR2 SASEGT. The CDR3 DNA reads TGTGCCAGCAGTGTCAGTAGGGGTGGGAACACTGAAGCTTTCTTT. It translates to CASSVSRGGNTEAFF.

The rearrangement joins TRBV6-1 to TRBJ2-3; TRBD2 matches at 10 bases. The V gene end was trimmed by 4 bases and the J gene end by 2 bases; junction bases not matched to a gene: 9. The CDR3 extends over 17 amino acids. Germline CDR1 MNHNS, CDR2 SASEGT. The CDR3, as DNA: TGTGCCAGCAGTGGAACCTTAGCGGGGGGTAACACAGATACGCAGTATTTT. Translated: CASSGTLAGGNTDTQYF.

The gene calls are TRBV27 and TRBJ1-4; a possible D gene is TRBD1 (5 bases). The CDR3 covers 14 residues. CDR1 and CDR2 (germline): MNHEY, SMNVEV (reference sequence). The germline V and J ends were trimmed by 6 bases and 8 bases, with 16 bases remaining between them. The CDR3 loop reads CASRGPKAGEKLFF. Written as DNA, the CDR3 is TGTGCCAGCAGGGGACCCAAGGCGGGAGAAAAACTGTTTTTT.

This chain connects TRBV28 to TRBJ2-7; tentative D call: TRBD1 (6 bases). Trimming left V 2 bases short and J 6 bases short, with 14 bases between. The CDR3 length is 14 residues. CDR1 MDHEN and CDR2 SYDVKM come from the germline V gene. CDR3 in amino acids: CASSLLQGTGEQYF. Here the CDR3 DNA reads TGTGCCAGCAGTTTACTGCAGGGGACGGGCGAGCAGTACTTC. The full variable domain, with the rest looked up from reference TRBV28 and TRBJ2-7, is DVKVTQSSRYLVKRTGEKVFLECVQDMDHENMFWYRQDPGLGLRLIYFSYDVKMKEKGDIPEGYSVSREKKERFSLILESASTNQTSMYLCASSLLQGTGEQYFGPGTRLTVT.

The chain joins TRBV2 to TRBJ2-7, with 9 nucleotides matching TRBD1. Trimming at V came to 5 bases and at J to 6 bases, leaving 14 bases not matched to a gene. The CDR3 spans 16 residues. The germline V gene has CDR1 SNHLY and CDR2 FYNNEI. The CDR3 region is CASSCLHRDRVTEQYF. As DNA, the CDR3 is TGTGCCAGCAGTTGCCTACACCGGGACAGGGTTACCGAGCAGTACTTC. The entire variable domain, with the rest obtained from reference TRBV2 and TRBJ2-7, is as follows: EPEVTQTPSHQVTQMGQEVILRCVPISNHLYFYWYRQILGQKVEFLVSFYNNEISEKSEIFDDQFSVERPDGSNFTLKIRSTKLEDSAMYFCASSCLHRDRVTEQYFGPGTRLTVT.

The chain recombines TRBV28 with TRBJ1-1; D is possibly TRBD1 (5 bases). Germline loops: CDR1 MDHEN, CDR2 SYDVKM. V was clipped by 2 bases and J by 4 bases, with 11 bases between them. CDR3 length: 14 residues. CDR3 bases: TGTGCCAGCAGTTTACGGGGGAGACGCACTGAAGCTTTCTTT. Translating gives CASSLRGRRTEAFF.

V and J are TRBV29-1 and TRBJ2-2; no definite D call. The CDR3 sequence is 16 residues long. Germline V gene lookup returns CDR1 SQVTM and CDR2 ANQGSEA. V lost 0 bases, J lost 0 bases, and 11 bases lay in between. This chain's CDR3 is CSVEERRYANTGELFF. The CDR3 nucleotides read TGCAGCGTTGAAGAAAGGCGGTACGCGAACACCGGGGAGCTGTTTTTT.

This clone has a single count. The chain joins TRBV28 to TRBJ2-3; 8 bases line up with TRBD1. In germline, CDR1 is MDHEN, CDR2 SYDVKM. This CDR3 is 19 amino acids long. V was clipped by 2 bases and J by 2 bases; unmatched bases: 15. CDR3 region: CASSLRTGCNLNLTDTQYF. For the CDR3, the DNA is TGTGCCAGCAGTTTACGGACAGGGTGTAACCTAAACCTCACAGATACGCAGTATTTT.